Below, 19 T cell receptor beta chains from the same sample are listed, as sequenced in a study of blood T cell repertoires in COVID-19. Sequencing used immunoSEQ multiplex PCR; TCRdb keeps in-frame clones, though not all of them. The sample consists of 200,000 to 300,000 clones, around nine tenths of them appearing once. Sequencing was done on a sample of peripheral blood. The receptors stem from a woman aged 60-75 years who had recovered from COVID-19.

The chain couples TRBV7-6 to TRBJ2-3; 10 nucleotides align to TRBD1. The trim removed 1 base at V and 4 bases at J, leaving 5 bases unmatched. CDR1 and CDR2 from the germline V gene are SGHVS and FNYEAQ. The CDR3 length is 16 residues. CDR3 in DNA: TGTGCCAGCAGCTTAGGGCCGGGACAGGGGTCAGATACGCAGTATTTT. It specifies CASSLGPGQGSDTQYF. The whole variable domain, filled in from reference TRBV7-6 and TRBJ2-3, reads GAGVSQSPRYKVTKRGQDVALRCDPISGHVSLYWYRQALGQGPEFLTYFNYEAQQDKSGLPNDRFSAERPEGSISTLTIQRTEQRDSAMYRCASSLGPGQGSDTQYFGPGTRLTVL.

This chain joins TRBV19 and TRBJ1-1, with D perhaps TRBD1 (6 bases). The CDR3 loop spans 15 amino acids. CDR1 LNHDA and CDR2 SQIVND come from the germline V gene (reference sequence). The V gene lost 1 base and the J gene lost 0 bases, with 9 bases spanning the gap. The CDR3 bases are TGTGCCAGTAGTATAGGCCAGGGGATGAACACTGAAGCTTTCTTT. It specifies CASSIGQGMNTEAFF. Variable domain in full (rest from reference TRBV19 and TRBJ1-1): DGGITQSPKYLFRKEGQNVTLSCEQNLNHDAMYWYRQDPGQGLRLIYYSQIVNDFQKGDIAEGYSVSREKKESFPLTVTSAQKNPTAFYLCASSIGQGMNTEAFFGQGTRLTVV.

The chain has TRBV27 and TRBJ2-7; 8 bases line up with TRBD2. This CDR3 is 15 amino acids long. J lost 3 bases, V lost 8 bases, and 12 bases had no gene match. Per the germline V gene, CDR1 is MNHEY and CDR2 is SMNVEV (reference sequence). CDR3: CASHRGGTTVYEQYF. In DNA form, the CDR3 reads TGTGCCAGCCACCGGGGGGGGACAACAGTCTACGAGCAGTACTTC.

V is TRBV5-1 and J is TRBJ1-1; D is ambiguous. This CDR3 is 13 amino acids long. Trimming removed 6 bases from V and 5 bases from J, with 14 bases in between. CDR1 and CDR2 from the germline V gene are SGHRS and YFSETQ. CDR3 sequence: CASKRVGVTEAFF. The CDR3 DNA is TGCGCCAGCAAGCGAGTGGGTGTAACTGAAGCTTTCTTT.

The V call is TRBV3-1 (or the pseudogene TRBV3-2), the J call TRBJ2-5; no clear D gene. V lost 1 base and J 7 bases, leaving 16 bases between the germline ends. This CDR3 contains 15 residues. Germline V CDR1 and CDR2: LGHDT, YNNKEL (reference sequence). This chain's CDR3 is CASSQVPIRTGTQYF. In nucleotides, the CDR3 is TGTGCCAGCAGCCAAGTTCCGATCCGTACCGGGACCCAGTACTTC.

The DNA of the CDR3 is TGTGCCAGCAGCTTAGCAGTGGGGGGAGGGACTGAAGCTTTCTTT. Translation gives CASSLAVGGGTEAFF. The chain couples TRBV7-2 to TRBJ1-1; perhaps TRBD1 as D (5 bases). V lost 0 bases to trimming and J lost 5 bases, with 13 bases between them. CDR1 SGHTA and CDR2 FQGNSA come from the germline V gene. There are 15 residues in the CDR3. Looking up the rest from reference TRBV7-2 and TRBJ1-1 gives the full variable domain: GAGVSQSPSNKVTEKGKDVELRCDPISGHTALYWYRQSLGQGLEFLIYFQGNSAPDKSGLPSDRFSAERTGGSVSTLTIQRTQQEDSAVYLCASSLAVGGGTEAFFGQGTRLTVV.

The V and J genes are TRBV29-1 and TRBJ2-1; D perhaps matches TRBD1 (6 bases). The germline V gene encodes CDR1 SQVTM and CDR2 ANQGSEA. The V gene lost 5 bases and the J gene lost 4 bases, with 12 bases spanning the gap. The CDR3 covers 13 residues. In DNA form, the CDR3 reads TGCAGCGTTATAGGGGGTTTTTACAATGAGCAGTTCTTC. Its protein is CSVIGGFYNEQFF.

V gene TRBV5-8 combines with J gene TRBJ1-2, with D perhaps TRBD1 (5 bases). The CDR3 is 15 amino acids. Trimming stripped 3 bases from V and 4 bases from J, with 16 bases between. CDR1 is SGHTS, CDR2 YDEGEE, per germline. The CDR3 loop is CASSSIGGGGYGYTF. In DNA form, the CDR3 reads TGTGCCAGCAGCTCCATCGGTGGGGGAGGCTATGGCTACACCTTC.

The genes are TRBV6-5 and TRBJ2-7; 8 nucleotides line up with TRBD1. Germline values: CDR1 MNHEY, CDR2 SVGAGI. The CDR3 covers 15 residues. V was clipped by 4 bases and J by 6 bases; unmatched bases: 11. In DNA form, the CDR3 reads TGTGCCAGCAGTTTACGCCCCGACAGGGGCAGCGAGCAGTACTTC. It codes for CASSLRPDRGSEQYF.

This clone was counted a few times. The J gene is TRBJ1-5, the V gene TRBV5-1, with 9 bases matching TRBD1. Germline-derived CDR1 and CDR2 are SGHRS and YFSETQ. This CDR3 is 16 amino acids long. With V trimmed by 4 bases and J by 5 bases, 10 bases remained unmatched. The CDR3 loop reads CASSVTGTGSDQPQHF. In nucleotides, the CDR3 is TGCGCCAGCAGCGTGACCGGGACAGGGAGCGATCAGCCCCAGCATTTT.

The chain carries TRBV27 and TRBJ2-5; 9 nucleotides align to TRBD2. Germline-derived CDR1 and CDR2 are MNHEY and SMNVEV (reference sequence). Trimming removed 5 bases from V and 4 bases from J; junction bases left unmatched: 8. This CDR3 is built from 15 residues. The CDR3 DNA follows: TGTGCCAGCAGTGCGGGACTAGCTCAGTCAGAGACCCAGTACTTC. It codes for CASSAGLAQSETQYF.

CDR3 coding DNA: TGTGCCAGCAGCTTGAAAACTCCTAGCACAGATACGCAGTATTTT. This translates into CASSLKTPSTDTQYF. The chain carries TRBV7-6 and TRBJ2-3; D unresolved. This CDR3 has 15 residues. Per the germline V gene, CDR1 is SGHVS and CDR2 is FNYEAQ. With 3 bases removed from V and 0 bases from J, the gap between germline ends came to 10 bases.

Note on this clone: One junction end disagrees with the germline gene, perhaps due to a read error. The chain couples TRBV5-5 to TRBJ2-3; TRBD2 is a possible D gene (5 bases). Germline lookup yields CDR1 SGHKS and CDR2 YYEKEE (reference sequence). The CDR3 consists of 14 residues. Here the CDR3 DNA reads TGTGCCAGCAGTCCTGTCCGGGATCCTTTCTCGCTGAATTTT. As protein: CASSPVRDPFSLNF.

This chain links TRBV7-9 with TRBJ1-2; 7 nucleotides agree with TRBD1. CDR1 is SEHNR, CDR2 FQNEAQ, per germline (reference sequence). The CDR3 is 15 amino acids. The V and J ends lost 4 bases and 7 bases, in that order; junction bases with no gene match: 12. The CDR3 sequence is CASSYSQQGRRGYTF. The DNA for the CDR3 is TGTGCCAGCAGCTATTCGCAACAGGGGAGACGTGGCTACACCTTC.

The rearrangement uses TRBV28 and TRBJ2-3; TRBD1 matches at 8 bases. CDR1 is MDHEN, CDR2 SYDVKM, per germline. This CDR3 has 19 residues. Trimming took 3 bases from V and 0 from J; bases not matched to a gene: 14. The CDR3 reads CASSLEWRTGTSSTDTQYF. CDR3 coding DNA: TGTGCCAGCAGTTTGGAATGGCGGACAGGGACTTCCAGCACAGATACGCAGTATTTT. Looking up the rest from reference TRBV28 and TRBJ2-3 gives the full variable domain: DVKVTQSSRYLVKRTGEKVFLECVQDMDHENMFWYRQDPGLGLRLIYFSYDVKMKEKGDIPEGYSVSREKKERFSLILESASTNQTSMYLCASSLEWRTGTSSTDTQYFGPGTRLTVL.

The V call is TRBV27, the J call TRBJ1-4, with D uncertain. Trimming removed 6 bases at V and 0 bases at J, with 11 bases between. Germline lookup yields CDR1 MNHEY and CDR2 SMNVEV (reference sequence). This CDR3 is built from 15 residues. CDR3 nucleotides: TGTGCCAGCAGACTGCTTGTTGCAACTAATGAAAAACTGTTTTTT. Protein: CASRLLVATNEKLFF. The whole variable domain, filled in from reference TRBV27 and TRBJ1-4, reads EAQVTQNPRYLITVTGKKLTVTCSQNMNHEYMSWYRQDPGLGLRQIYYSMNVEVTDKGDVPEGYKVSRKEKRNFPLILESPSPNQTSLYFCASRLLVATNEKLFFGSGTQLSVL.

CDR3: CASSLLLGRGVRTYEQYF. The CDR3 DNA follows: TGTGCCAGCAGTTTACTCCTCGGGCGCGGGGTAAGAACCTACGAGCAGTACTTC. The rearrangement links TRBV27 to TRBJ2-7; tentative D call: TRBD2 (6 bases). Germline CDR1 and CDR2: MNHEY and SMNVEV (reference sequence). The CDR3 is 18 residues long. V lost 2 bases and J lost 2, with 22 bases in between.

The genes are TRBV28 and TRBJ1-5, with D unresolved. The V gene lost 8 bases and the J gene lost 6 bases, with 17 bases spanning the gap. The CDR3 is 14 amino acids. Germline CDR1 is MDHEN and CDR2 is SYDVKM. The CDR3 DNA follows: TGTGCCAGCCGATACCCCTTTGCCGGTCAGCCCCAGCATTTT. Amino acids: CASRYPFAGQPQHF.

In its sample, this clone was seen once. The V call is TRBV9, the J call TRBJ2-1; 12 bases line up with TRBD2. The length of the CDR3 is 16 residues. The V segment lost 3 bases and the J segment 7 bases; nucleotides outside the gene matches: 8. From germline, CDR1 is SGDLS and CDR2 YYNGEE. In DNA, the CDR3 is TGTGCCAGCAGCGGGGGACTAGCGGGTGGTAGGAATGAGCAGTTCTTC. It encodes CASSGGLAGGRNEQFF.